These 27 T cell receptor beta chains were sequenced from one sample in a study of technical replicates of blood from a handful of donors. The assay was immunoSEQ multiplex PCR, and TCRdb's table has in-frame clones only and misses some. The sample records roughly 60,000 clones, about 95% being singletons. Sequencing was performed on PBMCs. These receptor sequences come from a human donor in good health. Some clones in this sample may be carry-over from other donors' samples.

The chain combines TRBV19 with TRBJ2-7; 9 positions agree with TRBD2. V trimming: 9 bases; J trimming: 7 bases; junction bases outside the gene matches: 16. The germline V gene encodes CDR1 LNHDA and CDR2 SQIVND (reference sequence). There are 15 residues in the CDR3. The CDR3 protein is CASSGASGKTGEQYF. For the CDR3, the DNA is TGTGCCAGCTCTGGGGCTAGCGGGAAAACGGGGGAGCAGTACTTC.

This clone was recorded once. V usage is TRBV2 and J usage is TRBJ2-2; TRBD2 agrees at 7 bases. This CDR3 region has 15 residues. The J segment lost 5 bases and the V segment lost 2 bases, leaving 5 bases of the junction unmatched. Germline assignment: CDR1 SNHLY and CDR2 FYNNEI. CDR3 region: CASSEQGGATGELFF. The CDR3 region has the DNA TGTGCCAGCAGTGAACAGGGAGGGGCTACCGGGGAGCTGTTTTTT.

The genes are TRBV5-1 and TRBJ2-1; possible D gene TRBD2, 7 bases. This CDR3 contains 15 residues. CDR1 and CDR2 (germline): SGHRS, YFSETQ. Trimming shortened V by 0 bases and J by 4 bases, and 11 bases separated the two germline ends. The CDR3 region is CASSLDGGRYNEQFF. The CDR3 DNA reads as TGCGCCAGCAGCTTGGACGGGGGGCGATACAATGAGCAGTTCTTC.

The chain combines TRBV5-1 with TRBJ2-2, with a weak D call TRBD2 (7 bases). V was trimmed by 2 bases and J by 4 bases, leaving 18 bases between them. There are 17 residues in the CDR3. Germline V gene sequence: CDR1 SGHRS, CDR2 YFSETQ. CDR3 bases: TGCGCCAGCAGCTTTTCTGATCGGGGGGCAATCACCGGGGAGCTGTTTTTT. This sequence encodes CASSFSDRGAITGELFF. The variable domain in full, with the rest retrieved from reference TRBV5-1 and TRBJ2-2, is KAGVTQTPRYLIKTRGQQVTLSCSPISGHRSVSWYQQTPGQGLQFLFEYFSETQRNKGNFPGRFSGRQFSNSRSEMNVSTLELGDSALYLCASSFSDRGAITGELFFGEGSRLTVL.

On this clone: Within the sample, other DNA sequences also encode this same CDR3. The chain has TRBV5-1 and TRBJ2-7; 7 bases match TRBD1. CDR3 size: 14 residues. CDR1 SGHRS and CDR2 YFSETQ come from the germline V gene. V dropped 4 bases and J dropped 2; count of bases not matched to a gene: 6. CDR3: CASSPQGPTYEQYF. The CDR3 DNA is TGCGCCAGCAGCCCACAGGGGCCGACCTACGAGCAGTACTTC.

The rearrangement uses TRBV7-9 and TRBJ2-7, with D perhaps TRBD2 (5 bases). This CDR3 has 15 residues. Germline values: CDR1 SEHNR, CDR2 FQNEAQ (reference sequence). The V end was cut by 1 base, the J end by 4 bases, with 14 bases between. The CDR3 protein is CASSLGGDGRYEQYF. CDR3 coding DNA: TGTGCCAGCAGCTTAGGGGGAGATGGTCGGTACGAGCAGTACTTC.

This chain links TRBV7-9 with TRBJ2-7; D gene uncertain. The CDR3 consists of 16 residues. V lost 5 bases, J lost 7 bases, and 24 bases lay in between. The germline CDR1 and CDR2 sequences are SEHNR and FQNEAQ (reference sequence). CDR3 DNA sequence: TGTGCCAGCAGCACACCGTATAACCCGTCTTTTTCGGAGCAGTACTTC. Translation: CASSTPYNPSFSEQYF.

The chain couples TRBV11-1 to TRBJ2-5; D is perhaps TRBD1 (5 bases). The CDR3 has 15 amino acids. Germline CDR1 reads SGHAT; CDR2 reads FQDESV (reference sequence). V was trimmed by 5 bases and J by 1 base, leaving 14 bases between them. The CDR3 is CASSNNQGFQETQYF. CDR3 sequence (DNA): TGTGCCAGCAGCAACAACCAGGGATTCCAAGAGACCCAGTACTTC.

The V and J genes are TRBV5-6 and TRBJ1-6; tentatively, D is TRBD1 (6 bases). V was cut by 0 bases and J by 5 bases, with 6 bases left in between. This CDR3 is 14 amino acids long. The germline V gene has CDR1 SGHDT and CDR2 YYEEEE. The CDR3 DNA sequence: TGTGCCAGCAGCTTGGGACAGGATAATTCACCCCTCCACTTT. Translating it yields CASSLGQDNSPLHF.

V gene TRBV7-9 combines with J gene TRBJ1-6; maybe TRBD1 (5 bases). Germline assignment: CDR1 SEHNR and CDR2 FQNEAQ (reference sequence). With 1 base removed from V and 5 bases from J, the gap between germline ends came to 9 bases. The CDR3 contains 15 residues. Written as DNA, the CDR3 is TGTGCCAGCAGCTTAGGGGGCATCGATAATTCACCCCTCCACTTT. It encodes CASSLGGIDNSPLHF.

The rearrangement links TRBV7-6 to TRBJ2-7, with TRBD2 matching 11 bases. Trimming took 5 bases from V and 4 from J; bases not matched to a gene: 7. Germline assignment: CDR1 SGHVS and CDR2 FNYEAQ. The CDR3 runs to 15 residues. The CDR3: CASSQGLAGIYEQYF. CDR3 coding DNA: TGTGCCAGCAGCCAAGGACTAGCGGGCATATACGAGCAGTACTTC.

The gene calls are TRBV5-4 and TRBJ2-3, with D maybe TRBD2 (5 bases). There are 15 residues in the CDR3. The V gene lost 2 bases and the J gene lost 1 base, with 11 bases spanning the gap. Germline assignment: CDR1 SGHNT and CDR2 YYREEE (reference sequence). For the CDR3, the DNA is TGTGCCAGCAGCTTCAGTGGGCGGGGCACAGATACGCAGTATTTT. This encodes CASSFSGRGTDTQYF.

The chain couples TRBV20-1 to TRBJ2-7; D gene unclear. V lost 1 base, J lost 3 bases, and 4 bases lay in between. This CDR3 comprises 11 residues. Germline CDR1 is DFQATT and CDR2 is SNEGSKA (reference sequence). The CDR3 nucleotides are TGCAGTGCTAGAGTTTACTACGAGCAGTACTTC. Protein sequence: CSARVYYEQYF.

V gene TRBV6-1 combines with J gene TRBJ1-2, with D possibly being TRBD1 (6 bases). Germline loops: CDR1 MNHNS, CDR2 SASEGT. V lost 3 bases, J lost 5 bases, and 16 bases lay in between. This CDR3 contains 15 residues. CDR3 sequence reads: CASSDDRQAHYGYTF. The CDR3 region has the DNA TGTGCCAGCAGTGATGACAGACAGGCGCATTATGGCTACACCTTC.

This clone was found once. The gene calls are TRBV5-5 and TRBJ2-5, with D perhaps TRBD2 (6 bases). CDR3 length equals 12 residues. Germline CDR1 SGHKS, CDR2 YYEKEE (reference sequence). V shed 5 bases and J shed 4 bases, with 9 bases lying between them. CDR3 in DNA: TGTGCCAGCAGATCCGGGAGAGAGACCCAGTACTTC. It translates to CASRSGRETQYF.

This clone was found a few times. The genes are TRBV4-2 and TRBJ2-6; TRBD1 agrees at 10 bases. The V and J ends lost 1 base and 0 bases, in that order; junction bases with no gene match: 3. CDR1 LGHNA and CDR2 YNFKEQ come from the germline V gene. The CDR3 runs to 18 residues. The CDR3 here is CASSQAGQGLSGANVLTF. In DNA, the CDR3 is TGTGCCAGCAGCCAAGCGGGACAGGGGCTCTCTGGGGCCAACGTCCTGACTTTC.

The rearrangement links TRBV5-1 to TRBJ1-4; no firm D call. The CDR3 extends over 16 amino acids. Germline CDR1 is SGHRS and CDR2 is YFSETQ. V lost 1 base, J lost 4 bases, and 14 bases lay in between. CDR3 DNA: TGCGCCAGCAGCTTGAGGGAGGTTTCTGATAATGAAAAACTGTTTTTT. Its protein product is CASSLREVSDNEKLFF.

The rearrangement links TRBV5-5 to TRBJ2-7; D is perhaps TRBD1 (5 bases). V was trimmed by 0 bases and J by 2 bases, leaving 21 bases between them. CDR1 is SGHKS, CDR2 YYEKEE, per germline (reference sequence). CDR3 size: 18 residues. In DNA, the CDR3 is TGTGCCAGCAGCTTGGCCTTCGGTCAGGGCCCGATTACCTACGAGCAGTACTTC. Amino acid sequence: CASSLAFGQGPITYEQYF.

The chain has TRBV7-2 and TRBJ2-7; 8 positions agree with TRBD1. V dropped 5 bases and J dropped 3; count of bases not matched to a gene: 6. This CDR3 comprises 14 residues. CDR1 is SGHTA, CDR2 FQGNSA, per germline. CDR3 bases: TGTGCCAGCAGCGAGGACAGGGAATTCTACGAGCAGTACTTC. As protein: CASSEDREFYEQYF.

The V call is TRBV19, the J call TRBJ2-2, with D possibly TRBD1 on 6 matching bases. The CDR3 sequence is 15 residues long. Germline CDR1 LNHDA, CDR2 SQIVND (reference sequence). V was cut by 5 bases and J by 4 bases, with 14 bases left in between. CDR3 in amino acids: CASSLYVGGTGELFF. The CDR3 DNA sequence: TGTGCCAGTAGTCTATACGTAGGGGGCACCGGGGAGCTGTTTTTT.

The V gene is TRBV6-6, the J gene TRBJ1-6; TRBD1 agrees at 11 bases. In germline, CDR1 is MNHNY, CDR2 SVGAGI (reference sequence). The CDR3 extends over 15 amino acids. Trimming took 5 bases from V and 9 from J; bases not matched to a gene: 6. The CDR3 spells CASSQLDRGPSPLHF. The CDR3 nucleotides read TGTGCCAGCAGTCAACTGGACAGGGGGCCTTCACCCCTCCACTTT.

The CDR3, as DNA: TGTGCCAGCAGCGTAACTAGCGGGGGGGAGGGAAAGACCCAGTACTTC. Translating it yields CASSVTSGGEGKTQYF. The chain employs TRBV7-8 and TRBJ2-5; TRBD2 agrees at 13 bases. Germline trimming cut 5 bases from V and 6 bases from J; bases unmatched to any gene: 9. The CDR3 is made up of 16 amino acids. CDR1 is SGHVS and CDR2 is FQNEAQ in the germline V gene.

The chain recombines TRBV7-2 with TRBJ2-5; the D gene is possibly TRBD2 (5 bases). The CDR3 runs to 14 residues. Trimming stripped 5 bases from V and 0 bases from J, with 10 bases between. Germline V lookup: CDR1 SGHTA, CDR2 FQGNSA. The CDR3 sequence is CASSRTRDQETQYF. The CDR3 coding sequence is TGTGCCAGCAGCCGTACGAGGGACCAAGAGACCCAGTACTTC.

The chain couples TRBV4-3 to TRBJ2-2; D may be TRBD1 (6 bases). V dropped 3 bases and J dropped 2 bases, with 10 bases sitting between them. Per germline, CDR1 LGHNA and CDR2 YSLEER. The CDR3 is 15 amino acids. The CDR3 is CASSQRQVNTGELFF. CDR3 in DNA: TGCGCCAGCAGCCAGAGACAGGTCAACACCGGGGAGCTGTTTTTT.

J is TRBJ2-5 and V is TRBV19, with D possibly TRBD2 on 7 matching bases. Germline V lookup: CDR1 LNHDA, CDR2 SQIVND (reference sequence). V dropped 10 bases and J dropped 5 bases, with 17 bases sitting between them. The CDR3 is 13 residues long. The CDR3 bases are TGTGCCACCGGGGGGCGGGTTCGGGAGACCCAGTACTTC. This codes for CATGGRVRETQYF.

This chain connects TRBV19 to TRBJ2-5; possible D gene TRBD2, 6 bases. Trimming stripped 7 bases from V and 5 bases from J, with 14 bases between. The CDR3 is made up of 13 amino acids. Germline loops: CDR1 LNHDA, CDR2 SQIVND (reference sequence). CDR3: CASKEGGRETQYF. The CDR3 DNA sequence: TGTGCCAGTAAAGAGGGAGGAAGGGAGACCCAGTACTTC.

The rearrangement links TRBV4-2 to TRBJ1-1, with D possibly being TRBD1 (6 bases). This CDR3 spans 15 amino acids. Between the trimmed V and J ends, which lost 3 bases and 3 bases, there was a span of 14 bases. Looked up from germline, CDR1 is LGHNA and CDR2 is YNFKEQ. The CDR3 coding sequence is TGTGCCAGCAGCCAGCAGATCGACAGGCACACTGAAGCTTTCTTT. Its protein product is CASSQQIDRHTEAFF.